A selection of T cell receptor beta chains follows, all from one sample in a study of blood T cells in healthy people across ages. TCRdb recomputed calls from the 5' RACE reads with MiXCR, one row per CDR3 protein. Among 1 million or so distinct CDR3 sequences, more than 35% were seen once, and the ten largest hold 15% to 20%. Sequencing was carried out using blood. The receptors originated from a woman in her sixties in good health. The CDR3 runs from the conserved cysteine through the conserved F or W. The order of the fields is D gene, clone size, J gene, V gene, CDR3 protein, CDR3 DNA. The D gene is left open where the match is weak. Size is omitted from some rows. Given values are once, few, many or a class for expanded clones.

TRBD1 NA TRBJ1-3 TRBV12-3/TRBV12-4 CASSPTGARGNTIYF TGTGCCAGCAGCCCGACAGGGGCACGGGGAAACACCATATATTTT
NA NA TRBJ2-7 TRBV5-1 CASSLDPDSSYEQYF TGCGCCAGCAGCTTGGACCCGGACAGCTCCTACGAGCAGTACTTC
NA NA TRBJ2-1 TRBV11-1 CASSPALDSYNEQFF TGTGCCAGCAGCCCCGCTCTAGACTCCTACAATGAGCAGTTCTTC
TRBD1 few TRBJ2-6 TRBV5-1 CASSPGQGRALFSGANVLTF TGCGCCAGCAGCCCGGGACAGGGGCGCGCTCTTTTCTCTGGGGCCAACGTCCTGACTTTC
NA NA TRBJ2-7 TRBV5-1 CASSPGLASSYEQYF TGCGCCAGCAGCCCTGGGTTAGCGAGCTCCTACGAGCAGTACTTC
NA NA TRBJ2-7 TRBV20-1 CSAKSAHTYEQYF TGCAGTGCTAAAAGTGCCCACACCTACGAGCAGTACTTC
NA NA TRBJ2-2 TRBV4-1 CASSQVIQVNTGELFF TGCGCCAGCAGCCAAGTCATTCAGGTCAACACCGGGGAGCTGTTTTTT
NA NA TRBJ2-7 TRBV6-1 CASSEDRQPPSYEQYF TGTGCCAGCAGTGAAGACAGACAGCCACCTTCCTACGAGCAGTACTTC
NA few TRBJ1-2 TRBV20-1 CSASSSGGYGYTF TGCAGTGCTTCCTCCTCGGGAGGGTATGGCTACACCTTC
TRBD2 few TRBJ2-7 TRBV7-9 CASSWEGEQYF TGTGCCAGCAGCTGGGAGGGCGAGCAGTACTTC
TRBD1 NA TRBJ2-3 TRBV27 CASSLQGAQDTQYF TGTGCCAGCAGTCTACAGGGGGCCCAGGATACGCAGTATTTT
NA NA TRBJ1-1 TRBV27 CASSFGTSVDTEAFF TGTGCCAGCAGTTTTGGGACCTCCGTGGACACTGAAGCTTTCTTT
NA NA TRBJ2-5 TRBV2 CASSASGIAQETQYF TGTGCCAGCAGTGCGTCGGGGATAGCTCAAGAGACCCAGTACTTC
NA NA TRBJ2-3 TRBV6-5 CASSLGNTQYF TGTGCCAGCAGTTTGGGTAATACGCAGTATTTT
NA NA TRBJ1-1 TRBV2 CASSDSGVRVAFF TGTGCCAGCAGTGATTCGGGGGTCCGAGTAGCTTTCTTT
TRBD2 NA TRBJ2-7 TRBV28 CASSLPGLVYHEQYF TGTGCCAGCAGTTTACCCGGACTAGTTTACCACGAGCAGTACTTC
NA NA TRBJ1-2 TRBV29-1 CSVGDGNYGYTF TGCAGCGTAGGCGACGGCAACTATGGCTACACCTTC
NA NA TRBJ2-7 TRBV10-3 CAMAPREGPEQYF TGTGCCATGGCCCCGCGTGAGGGGCCCGAGCAGTACTTC
TRBD2 NA TRBJ2-1 TRBV15 CATSRKGLANEQFF TGTGCCACCAGCAGGAAGGGACTAGCTAATGAGCAGTTCTTC
NA NA TRBJ2-3 TRBV29-1 CSVEGPRVGTDTQYF TGCAGCGTTGAAGGACCCAGGGTCGGGACAGATACGCAGTATTTT
NA NA TRBJ1-1 TRBV12-3/TRBV12-4 CASRDVKSTEAFF TGTGCCAGCAGGGACGTTAAGAGCACTGAAGCTTTCTTT
TRBD2 NA TRBJ2-3 TRBV20-1 CSARGTSGYTDAQYF TGCAGTGCTAGAGGGACTAGCGGATACACAGATGCGCAGTATTTT
TRBD2 NA TRBJ2-3 TRBV4-1 CASSQDLAGRVTDTQYF TGCGCCAGCAGCCAAGATCTAGCGGGAAGGGTCACAGATACGCAGTATTTT
NA many TRBJ2-1 TRBV29-1 CSGVFAVQFF TGCAGCGGTGTATTTGCGGTGCAGTTCTTC
NA few TRBJ2-5 TRBV25-1 CASSERLARETQYF TGTGCCAGCAGTGAACGGCTAGCGCGGGAGACCCAGTACTTC
NA NA TRBJ1-2 TRBV18 CASSHDRGYTF TGTGCCAGCTCACACGACAGGGGCTACACCTTC
NA NA TRBJ2-1 TRBV9 CASSVRDGLSLGNYNEQFF TGTGCCAGCAGCGTCCGGGACGGCCTAAGCCTAGGGAACTACAATGAGCAGTTCTTC
NA NA TRBJ2-7 TRBV7-9 CASSLVGGLYEQYF TGTGCCAGCAGCTTAGTTGGGGGGCTCTACGAGCAGTACTTC
TRBD2 NA TRBJ2-5 TRBV4-2 CASSATGRASGETLYF TGTGCCAGCTCCGCGACCGGGAGGGCCTCGGGAGAGACCCTGTACTTC
TRBD2 many TRBJ2-7 TRBV5-1 CASSLEAGGSYEQYF TGTGCCAGCAGCTTAGAAGCGGGGGGTTCCTACGAGCAGTACTTC
NA NA TRBJ2-2 TRBV29-1 CSGRELNTGELFF TGCAGCGGGAGGGAGTTAAACACCGGGGAGCTGTTTTTT
NA NA TRBJ2-7 TRBV27 CASSFGGDSYEQYF TGTGCCAGCAGTTTTGGAGGGGATTCCTACGAGCAGTACTTC
TRBD2 NA TRBJ2-3 TRBV11-1 CASSLALTSGTTDTQYF TGTGCCAGCAGCTTAGCGCTAACTAGCGGGACTACAGATACGCAGTATTTT
NA NA TRBJ1-1 TRBV6-6 CASSYAREAFF TGTGCCAGCAGTTACGCTAGAGAAGCTTTCTTT
TRBD2 NA TRBJ2-1 TRBV7-6 CASSLGRTGGDEQFF TGTGCCAGCAGCTTAGGACGAACGGGAGGTGATGAGCAGTTCTTC
NA NA TRBJ1-1 TRBV10-3 CAISGSNTLDTEAFF TGTGCCATCAGTGGCTCAAATACTCTGGACACTGAAGCTTTCTTT
NA NA TRBJ2-3 TRBV27 CASSSAPTRTQYF TGTGCCAGCAGTTCAGCCCCAACTAGGACGCAGTATTTT
TRBD2 NA TRBJ2-7 TRBV7-9 CASSEGLGSYEQNF TGTGCCAGCAGCGAAGGACTAGGATCCTACGAGCAGAACTTC
TRBD1 few TRBJ2-1 TRBV20-1 CSADDRVDEQFF TGCAGTGCTGACGACAGGGTCGATGAGCAGTTCTTC
NA few TRBJ2-1 TRBV15 CATSRVIRSPEQFF TGTGCCACCAGCAGAGTTATTCGGAGCCCTGAGCAGTTCTTC
NA few TRBJ2-1 TRBV29-1 CSVDSRETSYNEQFF TGCAGCGTTGACTCCCGGGAGACCTCCTACAATGAGCAGTTCTTC
TRBD1 NA TRBJ2-5 TRBV6-1 CASRLGQGGRETQYF TGTGCCAGCAGACTCGGACAGGGGGGGAGAGAGACCCAGTACTTC
TRBD2 NA TRBJ2-1 TRBV12-3/TRBV12-4 CASRIGTSNEQFF TGTGCCAGCAGAATCGGGACTAGCAATGAGCAGTTCTTC
TRBD1 few TRBJ2-1 TRBV9 CASSGGQGSVNEQFF TGTGCCAGCAGCGGGGGACAGGGGTCTGTGAATGAGCAGTTCTTC
NA few TRBJ1-2 TRBV6-5 CASSYSGRGRGYTF TGTGCCAGCAGTTACTCTGGCAGGGGAAGAGGCTACACCTTC
TRBD1 once TRBJ1-4 TRBV15 CATTKRDRLNEKLFF TGTGCCACTACAAAACGGGACAGACTCAATGAAAAACTGTTTTTT
TRBD2 few TRBJ2-5 TRBV20-1 CSASAGGPRTQYF TGCAGTGCATCAGCGGGAGGGCCCCGGACCCAGTACTTC